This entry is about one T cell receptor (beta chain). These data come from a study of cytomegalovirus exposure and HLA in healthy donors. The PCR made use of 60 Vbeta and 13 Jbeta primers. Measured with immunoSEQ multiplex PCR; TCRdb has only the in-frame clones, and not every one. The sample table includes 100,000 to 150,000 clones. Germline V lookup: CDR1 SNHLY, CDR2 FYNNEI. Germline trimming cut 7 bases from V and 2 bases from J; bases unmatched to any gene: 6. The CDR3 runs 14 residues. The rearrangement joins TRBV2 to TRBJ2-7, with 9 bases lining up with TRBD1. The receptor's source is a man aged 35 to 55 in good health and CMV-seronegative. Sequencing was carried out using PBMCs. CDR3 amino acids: CASTLDRGAYEQYF. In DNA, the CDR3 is TGTGCCAGCACCCTGGACAGGGGTGCCTACGAGCAGTACTTC.